Listed here are 11 T cell receptor beta chains from one sample, sequenced in a study of T cells after posttransplantation cyclophosphamide. Generated by immunoSEQ multiplex PCR, the TCRdb table keeps only in-frame clones and is missing some. Reported are about 39,000 clones, none seen only once; the ten largest carry approximately 4.5%. Sequences were obtained from PBMCs. Receptors were obtained from a woman in her forties or fifties in good health and a related stem cell transplant donor.

This clone was seen at least ten times. The junction differs from germline at one of its ends, possibly a read error. The J gene is TRBJ2-5, the V gene TRBV5-8, with 8 positions matching TRBD1. Germline V gene data show CDR1 as SGHTS and CDR2 as YDEGEE. The CDR3 sequence is 15 residues long. The CDR3 protein is CAGSSREQGGETQYF. In DNA form, the CDR3 reads TGTGCCGGCAGCTCACGAGAACAGGGGGGTGAGACCCAGTACTTC.

This clone came up many times. The rearrangement uses TRBV7-2 and TRBJ2-3; tentatively, D is TRBD2 (6 bases). The CDR3 contains 12 residues. With 7 bases removed from V and 5 bases from J, the gap between germline ends came to 10 bases. The V gene's germline CDR1 is SGHTA and CDR2 FQGNSA. CDR3 nucleotide sequence: TGTGCCAGCAAACGGCGGGGAGATACGCAGTATTTT. This gives the protein CASKRRGDTQYF.

The CDR3 region is CASRQGVHSGNTIYF. CDR3 nucleotides: TGTGCCAGCAGGCAGGGTGTTCACTCTGGAAACACCATATATTTT. This chain joins TRBV6-1 and TRBJ1-3, with D possibly TRBD1 on 5 matching bases. Germline lookup yields CDR1 MNHNS and CDR2 SASEGT. The CDR3 is 15 amino acids. V was pared by 6 bases and J by 0 bases, with 12 bases between.

This clone has ten or more counts. This chain connects TRBV10-2 to TRBJ1-1; no reliable D call. The CDR3 is 14 amino acids. The V gene lost 6 bases and the J gene lost 3 bases, with 14 bases spanning the gap. CDR1 is WSHSY, CDR2 SAAADI, per germline. The CDR3 bases are TGCGCCAGCAGACTGGTCTTGCAGGACACTGAAGCTTTCTTT. It encodes CASRLVLQDTEAFF.

This clone was seen many times. V is TRBV19 and J is TRBJ1-5; the match to TRBD1 covers 10 bases. The CDR3 totals 16 residues. Germline CDR1 and CDR2: LNHDA and SQIVND (reference sequence). With V trimmed by 3 bases and J by 7 bases, 9 bases remained unmatched. The CDR3 here is CASSIPGQGRGQPQHF. CDR3 in DNA: TGTGCCAGTAGTATCCCGGGACAGGGGAGAGGACAGCCCCAGCATTTT. The complete variable domain, with remaining parts taken from reference TRBV19 and TRBJ1-5, reads DGGITQSPKYLFRKEGQNVTLSCEQNLNHDAMYWYRQDPGQGLRLIYYSQIVNDFQKGDIAEGYSVSREKKESFPLTVTSAQKNPTAFYLCASSIPGQGRGQPQHFGDGTRLSIL.

This clone was counted at least ten times. The rearrangement joins TRBV28 to TRBJ2-1, with 12 positions matching TRBD2. The CDR3 spans 16 residues. Trimming removed 7 bases from V and 6 bases from J; junction bases left unmatched: 10. Looked up from germline, CDR1 is MDHEN and CDR2 is SYDVKM. For the CDR3, the DNA is TGTGCCAGCACTAGCGGGGGGGCGGGGTTCGGCAATGAGCAGTTCTTC. Its protein product is CASTSGGAGFGNEQFF.

This clone was picked up many times. Other nucleotide sequences from this sample produce the same CDR3. The CDR3 nucleotides are TGTGCCAGCAGTTTAGCTAGCGGGGGCTCCTACGAGCAGTACTTC. This encodes CASSLASGGSYEQYF. The chain links TRBV28 to TRBJ2-7; TRBD2 agrees at 10 bases. Germline values: CDR1 MDHEN, CDR2 SYDVKM. CDR3 length: 15 residues. V lost 2 bases, J lost 0 bases, and 1 base stayed unmatched.

Ten or more counts support this clone. The rearrangement uses TRBV5-1 and TRBJ1-1; weak D call: TRBD1 (5 bases). Germline CDR1 SGHRS, CDR2 YFSETQ. The CDR3 extends over 15 amino acids. V was clipped by 4 bases and J by 4 bases, with 17 bases between them. The CDR3 protein is CASSLVYRGGTEAFF. CDR3 sequence (DNA): TGCGCCAGCAGCCTAGTCTATCGGGGGGGCACTGAAGCTTTCTTT.

This clone was counted at least ten times. The chain is built from TRBV12-5 and TRBJ2-2; 9 bases line up with TRBD1. J was trimmed by 1 base and V by 0 bases; bases with no gene match: 18. CDR3 length: 22 residues. Germline V gene lookup returns CDR1 LGHNT and CDR2 FRNRAP. For the CDR3, the DNA is TGTGCTAGTGGTTTGGTAAATAGGACAGGGGTCTTCGTATTTCGGAACACCGGGGAGCTGTTTTTT. Its translation: CASGLVNRTGVFVFRNTGELFF.

Ten or more counts support this clone. In nucleotides, the CDR3 is TGCGCCAGCAGCTTGGCCCTCAGTAACTATGGCTACACCTTC. It yields the protein CASSLALSNYGYTF. The chain combines TRBV5-1 with TRBJ1-2; D call uncertain. The germline gives CDR1 SGHRS, CDR2 YFSETQ. This CDR3 comprises 14 residues. Trimming took off 0 bases at V and 1 base at J, with 7 bases between the two ends.

In this sample, this clone turned up many times. The V gene is TRBV2, the J gene TRBJ1-2, with 10 positions matching TRBD1. V was pared by 1 base and J by 6 bases, with 17 bases of the junction left unmatched. The length of the CDR3 is 19 residues. Germline values: CDR1 SNHLY, CDR2 FYNNEI. Written as DNA, the CDR3 is TGTGCCAGCAGTGAAGACAGGCCCCTCCCGGGACAGGGGAGGAATGGCTACACCTTC. Residues: CASSEDRPLPGQGRNGYTF.